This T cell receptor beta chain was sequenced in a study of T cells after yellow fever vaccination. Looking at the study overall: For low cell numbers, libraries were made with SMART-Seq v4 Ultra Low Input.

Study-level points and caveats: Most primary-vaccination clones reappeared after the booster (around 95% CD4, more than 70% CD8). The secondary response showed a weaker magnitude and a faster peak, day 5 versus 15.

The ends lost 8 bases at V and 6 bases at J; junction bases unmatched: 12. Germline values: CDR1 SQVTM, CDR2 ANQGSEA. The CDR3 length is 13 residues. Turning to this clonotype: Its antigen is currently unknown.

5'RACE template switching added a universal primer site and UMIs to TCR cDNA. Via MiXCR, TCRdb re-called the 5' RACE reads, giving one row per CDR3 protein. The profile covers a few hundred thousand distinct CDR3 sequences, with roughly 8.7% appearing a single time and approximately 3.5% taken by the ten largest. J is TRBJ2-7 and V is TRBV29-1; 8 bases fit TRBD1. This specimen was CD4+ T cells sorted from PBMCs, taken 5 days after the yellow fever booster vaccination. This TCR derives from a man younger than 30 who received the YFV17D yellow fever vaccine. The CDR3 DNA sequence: TGCAGCTCGTGCAGGGGGCGAGGTCCCGAGCAGTACTTC. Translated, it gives CSSCRGRGPEQYF.